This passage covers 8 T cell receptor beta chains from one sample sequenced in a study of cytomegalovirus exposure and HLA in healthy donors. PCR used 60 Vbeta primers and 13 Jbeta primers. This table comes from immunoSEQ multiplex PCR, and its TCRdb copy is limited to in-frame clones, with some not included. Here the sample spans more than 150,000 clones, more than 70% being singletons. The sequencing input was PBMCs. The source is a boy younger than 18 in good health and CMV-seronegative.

The CDR3 coding sequence is TGTGCCAGCAGGGGCGATGAGCAGTTCTTC. It codes for CASRGDEQFF. The chain combines TRBV6-5 with TRBJ2-1; D ambiguous. The CDR3 covers 10 residues. Trimming took off 6 bases at V and 8 bases at J, with 5 bases between the two ends. CDR1 MNHEY and CDR2 SVGAGI come from the germline V gene.

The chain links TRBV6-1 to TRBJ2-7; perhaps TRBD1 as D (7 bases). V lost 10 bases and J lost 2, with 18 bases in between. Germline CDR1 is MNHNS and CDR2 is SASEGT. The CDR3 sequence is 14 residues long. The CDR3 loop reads CATQGGLVTYEQYF. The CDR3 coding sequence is TGTGCCACCCAGGGGGGATTAGTAACCTACGAGCAGTACTTC.

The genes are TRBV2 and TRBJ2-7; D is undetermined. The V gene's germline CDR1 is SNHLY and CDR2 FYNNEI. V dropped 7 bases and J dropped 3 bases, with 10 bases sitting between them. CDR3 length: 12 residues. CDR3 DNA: TGTGCCAGCAAGAATCTAGACTACGAGCAGTACTTC. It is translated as CASKNLDYEQYF.

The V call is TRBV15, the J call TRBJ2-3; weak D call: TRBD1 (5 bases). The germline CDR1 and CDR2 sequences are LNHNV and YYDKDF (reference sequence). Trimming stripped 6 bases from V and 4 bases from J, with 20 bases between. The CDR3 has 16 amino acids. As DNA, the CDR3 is TGTGCCACCAGTAGGGCTACAGCCCTAGGGGCAGATACGCAGTATTTT. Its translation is CATSRATALGADTQYF.

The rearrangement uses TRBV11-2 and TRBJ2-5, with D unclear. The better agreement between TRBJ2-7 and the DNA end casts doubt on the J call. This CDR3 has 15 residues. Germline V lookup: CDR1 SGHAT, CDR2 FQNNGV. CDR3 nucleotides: TGTGCCAGCAGCTTAGCAGGTCCGAACTCCTACGAGCAGTACTTC. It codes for CASSLAGPNSYEQYF.

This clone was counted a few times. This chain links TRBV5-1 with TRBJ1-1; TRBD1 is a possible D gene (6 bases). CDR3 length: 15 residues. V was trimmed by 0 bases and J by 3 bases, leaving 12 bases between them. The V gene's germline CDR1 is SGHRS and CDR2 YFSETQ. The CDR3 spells CASSLDAGADTEAFF. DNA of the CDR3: TGCGCCAGCAGCTTGGACGCAGGGGCGGACACTGAAGCTTTCTTT.

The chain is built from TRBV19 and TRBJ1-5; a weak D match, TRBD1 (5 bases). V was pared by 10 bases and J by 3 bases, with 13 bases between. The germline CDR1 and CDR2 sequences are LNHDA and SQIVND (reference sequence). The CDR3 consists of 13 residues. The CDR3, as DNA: TGTGCCACCAAGGGGCGATACAATCAGCCCCAGCATTTT. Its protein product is CATKGRYNQPQHF.

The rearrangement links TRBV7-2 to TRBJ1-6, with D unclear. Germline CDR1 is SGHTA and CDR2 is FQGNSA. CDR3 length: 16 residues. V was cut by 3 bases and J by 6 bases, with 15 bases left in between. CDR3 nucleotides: TGTGCCAGCAGCTTTGGTCTCGCCAGAGGTAATTCACCCCTCCACTTT. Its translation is CASSFGLARGNSPLHF.